This T cell receptor (beta chain) was sequenced in a study of cytomegalovirus exposure and HLA in healthy donors. The CDR3 consists of 12 residues. Per germline, CDR1 ENHRY and CDR2 SYGVKD. Researchers ran the PCR with 60 Vbeta and 13 Jbeta primers. TCRdb's table, derived via immunoSEQ multiplex PCR, lists solely in-frame clones and lacks some. The sample records 100,000 to 120,000 clones, over 65% being singletons. Sequencing was carried out using PBMCs. V is TRBV10-3 and J is TRBJ2-5; weak D call: TRBD1 (6 bases). The assigned J gene may be wrong: the sequence end matches TRBJ2-7 better. This TCR was sampled from a man younger than 40 in good health and CMV-seropositive. The CDR3 is CANGRQGGEQYF. The CDR3 DNA follows: TGTGCCAACGGCCGCCAAGGGGGCGAGCAGTACTTC.